The rows below give T cell receptor beta chains drawn from one sample of a study of T cell repertoires in cytomegalovirus infection. MiXCR, applied by TCRdb to the reads, yields one record per CDR3 protein. This table has roughly 230,000 distinct CDR3 sequences, over 20% appearing once. What was sequenced was CD8+ T cells from PBMCs. These receptors were collected from a human donor in good health (CMV status not recorded). Some clones in this sample may be carry-over from other donors' samples. Both conserved end residues are part of each CDR3. A D gene is named only where the DNA matches it firmly. Clone size, where shown, is once, few, many, or a class for clones that have expanded.

V gene	clone size	D gene	J gene	CDR3 DNA	CDR3 protein
TRBV7-2	many	NA	TRBJ1-6	TGTGCCAGCAGCTTATGGAGAAATAATTCACCCCTCCACTTT	CASSLWRNNSPLHF
TRBV19	few	TRBD1	TRBJ1-2	TGTGCCAGTAAAACAGGGGGCTATGGCTACACCTTC	CASKTGGYGYTF
TRBV28	NA	NA	TRBJ2-5	TGTGCCAGCAGTTTAGTTCAGGGACAAGCGGAGACCCAGTACTTC	CASSLVQGQAETQYF
TRBV10-2	NA	TRBD2	TRBJ2-3	TGCGCCAGCAGTGAGTCTCGGGGGGGCACAGATACGCAGTATTTT	CASSESRGGTDTQYF
TRBV7-3	once	NA	TRBJ1-2	TGTGCCAGCAGCGAGACAGGTGCCTATGGCTACACCTTC	CASSETGAYGYTF
TRBV29-1	few	TRBD2	TRBJ2-1	TGCAGCGTTGGGGGGGGTAGGACCTACAATGAGCAGTTCTTC	CSVGGGRTYNEQFF
TRBV29-1	few	NA	TRBJ1-1	TGCAGCGTCCACGGGGTTAGTAACACTGAAGCTTTCTTT	CSVHGVSNTEAFF
TRBV29-1	NA	TRBD1	TRBJ1-2	TGCAGCGTTTTCGCCGGGACAGATGATGGCTACACCTTC	CSVFAGTDDGYTF
TRBV9	NA	NA	TRBJ1-1	TGTGCCAGCAGCGCTCGAGAGGGTGAAGCTTTCTTT	CASSAREGEAFF
TRBV28	NA	TRBD1	TRBJ2-3	TGTGCCAGCAGTTTCCAGGGGGCTCGAGATACGCAGTATTTT	CASSFQGARDTQYF
TRBV6-5	NA	TRBD1	TRBJ1-5	TGTGCCAGCAGCGGGACAGAGGATCAGCCCCAGCATTTT	CASSGTEDQPQHF
TRBV20-1	NA	TRBD1	TRBJ1-1	TGCAGTGCTAGCGGACAGGGGAACACTGAAGCTTTCTTT	CSASGQGNTEAFF
TRBV3-1	NA	NA	TRBJ2-3	TGTGCCAGCAGCCGACTGACGGAGAGAGATACGCAGTATTTT	CASSRLTERDTQYF
TRBV4-1	NA	NA	TRBJ1-1	TGCGCCAGCAGCCAAGACATAGGAATGCGCACTGAAGCTTTCTTT	CASSQDIGMRTEAFF
TRBV12-3/TRBV12-4	many	NA	TRBJ2-1	TGTGCCAGCAGGCTCTACGGGGAAGGAAATGAGCAGTTCTTC	CASRLYGEGNEQFF
TRBV12-3/TRBV12-4	many	NA	TRBJ1-1	TGTGCCAGCAGTTCGACCGAATATACTGAAGCTTTCTTT	CASSSTEYTEAFF
TRBV5-4	many	NA	TRBJ2-3	TGTGCCAGCAGGGATGGAACACCCACAGGAGGTCCAGATACGCAGTATTTT	CASRDGTPTGGPDTQYF
TRBV10-3	NA	TRBD1	TRBJ1-2	TGTGCCATCAGTTCACCGGGACAGGGGGCGCTCGGCTATGGCTACACCTTC	CAISSPGQGALGYGYTF
TRBV27	few	NA	TRBJ2-3	TGTGCCAGCAGTTTTGGTAGTGGCTCCTACACAGATACGCAGTATTTT	CASSFGSGSYTDTQYF
TRBV7-6	few	NA	TRBJ2-7	TGTGCCAGCAGCTCCCCGGACGCTGGCGGCGAGCAGTACTTC	CASSSPDAGGEQYF
TRBV14	NA	NA	TRBJ2-6	TGTGCCAGCAGCCAAGGGACAGCGGACTCTGGGGCCAACGTCCTGACTTTC	CASSQGTADSGANVLTF
TRBV2	few	NA	TRBJ1-5	TGTGCCAGCACTGACAGAGAGGGGAATCAGCCCCAGCATTTT	CASTDREGNQPQHF
TRBV20-1	NA	TRBD1	TRBJ2-7	TGCAGTGCTAGAGATGGTCGAACAGGGGGCTACGAGCAGTACTTC	CSARDGRTGGYEQYF
TRBV7-9	few	TRBD2	TRBJ2-1	TGTGCCAGCAGCTACGGACTAGCGGGGGGCAGCTCCTACAATGAGCAGTTCTTC	CASSYGLAGGSSYNEQFF
TRBV28	many	NA	TRBJ1-5	TGTGCCAGCTCCTCTACGGGGCGGGATCAGCCCCAGCATTTT	CASSSTGRDQPQHF
TRBV5-5	NA	NA	TRBJ2-7	TGTGCCAGCAGCTTGGTGGACGGACTTCTGGAGGAGCAGTACTTC	CASSLVDGLLEEQYF
TRBV28	many	TRBD2	TRBJ2-1	TGTGCCAGCAGTTTATCGTGGGGGGGCAATGAGCAGTTCTTC	CASSLSWGGNEQFF
TRBV9	few	NA	TRBJ2-2	TGTGCCAGCAGCGTAGACGAGAACACCGGGGAGCTGTTTTTT	CASSVDENTGELFF
TRBV19	NA	TRBD1	TRBJ2-2	TGTGCCAGTCGACAGGGGACCCCCACCGGGGAGCTGTTTTTT	CASRQGTPTGELFF
TRBV2	NA	TRBD2	TRBJ2-5	TGTGCCAGCAGCGTCGTGGGAGGGTTGCAAGAGACCCAGTACTTC	CASSVVGGLQETQYF
TRBV7-2	many	TRBD1	TRBJ2-7	TGTGCCAGCAGCCCCCGACAGGGCTACGAGCAGTACTTC	CASSPRQGYEQYF
TRBV7-9	few	NA	TRBJ2-1	TGTGCCAGCAGCCCAGGGATCGCCGGCAATGAGCAGTTCTTC	CASSPGIAGNEQFF
TRBV6-1	NA	NA	TRBJ2-1	TGTGCCAGCAGTGAAGTTCCGGACAGTACGCTTTACAATGAGCAGTTCTTC	CASSEVPDSTLYNEQFF
TRBV13	few	NA	TRBJ2-5	TGTGCCAGCAGCTCTAGTTCGGGGATTGTTTCAGAGACCCAGTACTTC	CASSSSSGIVSETQYF
TRBV28	NA	NA	TRBJ2-3	TGTGCCAGCAATCCCCGAGTGGAGGCAGATACGCAGTATTTT	CASNPRVEADTQYF
TRBV28	NA	TRBD1	TRBJ2-4	TGTGCCAGCACCGCGACAGGGAATCACATTCAGTACTTC	CASTATGNHIQYF
TRBV7-9	few	NA	TRBJ1-1	TGTGCCAGCAGCCCTCCCGGGACACCGAACACTGAAGCTTTCTTT	CASSPPGTPNTEAFF
TRBV7-8	NA	NA	TRBJ2-3	TGTGCCAGCAGCTTAGCAGGGGGGGGCAACACAGATACGCAGTATTTT	CASSLAGGGNTDTQYF
TRBV4-2	NA	TRBD2	TRBJ2-1	TGTGCCAGCAGCCCCGAGGGGACTATCGGCTCCTACAATGAGCAGTTCTTC	CASSPEGTIGSYNEQFF
TRBV7-4	NA	NA	TRBJ2-5	TGTGCCAGCAGCTTAAGGTCCGGGGTACCCTATACCCAGTACTTC	CASSLRSGVPYTQYF
TRBV7-9	many	NA	TRBJ2-1	TGTGCCAGCAGCTTAGCTATGGATGAGCAGTTCTTC	CASSLAMDEQFF
TRBV7-2	many	TRBD2	TRBJ2-3	TGTGCCAGCTTGGGCGGGGGGGCAACAGATACGCAGTATTTT	CASLGGGATDTQYF
TRBV14	once	NA	TRBJ2-6	TGTGCCAGCAGCCTGTGGCACTCAGGTTCTGGGGCCAACGTCCTGACTTTC	CASSLWHSGSGANVLTF
TRBV2	NA	NA	TRBJ2-7	TGTGCCAGCAGGTCCCAGGGCCCCTACGAGCAGTACTTC	CASRSQGPYEQYF
TRBV7-6	few	TRBD1	TRBJ1-2	TGTGCCAGCAGCTATAAACGGACAGGGGGCATTCGTGGTGATGGCTACACCTTC	CASSYKRTGGIRGDGYTF
TRBV7-9	NA	TRBD1	TRBJ2-5	TGTGCCAGCAGCTTAGCCCAACCCGGGACAGGGGGAGAGACCCAGTACTTC	CASSLAQPGTGGETQYF
TRBV4-1	few	TRBD2	TRBJ2-5	TGCGCCAGCAGCCAAGCCCCCGGGACTAGTCCGGAGACCCAGTACTTC	CASSQAPGTSPETQYF
TRBV10-3	NA	TRBD2	TRBJ2-1	TGTGCCATCAGTGACCTACTAGCGAAACAACCAGAAGAGCAGTTCTTC	CAISDLLAKQPEEQFF
TRBV6-6	NA	NA	TRBJ1-2	TGTGCCAGCAGCCACGATCTGGGAGCTAACTATGGCTACACCTTC	CASSHDLGANYGYTF
TRBV7-2	few	NA	TRBJ1-1	TGTGCCAGCAGCGTGGGGGATTTATACACTGAAGCTTTCTTT	CASSVGDLYTEAFF
TRBV7-8	few	TRBD1	TRBJ1-2	TGTGCCAGCAGCTCCGGGACAGGCCGTGATGGCTACACCTTC	CASSSGTGRDGYTF
TRBV19	NA	NA	TRBJ2-5	TGTGCCAGTAGTATGGAGGGGCCTGAGACCCAGTACTTC	CASSMEGPETQYF
TRBV14	NA	NA	TRBJ2-5	TGTGCCAGCAGCCCATGGGGGAGAGGCCCCGAATCGGAGACCCAGTACTTC	CASSPWGRGPESETQYF
TRBV13	NA	NA	TRBJ2-2	TGTGCCAGCAGCTCTCTGTTACTCACCGGGGAGCTGTTTTTT	CASSSLLLTGELFF
TRBV20-1	many	TRBD2	TRBJ2-1	TGCAGTGCCAATAGCGGGGGCCTATCTAGGGATGAGCAGTTCTTC	CSANSGGLSRDEQFF